Below are 18 T cell receptor beta chains sequenced from a single sample in a study of blood T cell repertoires in COVID-19. Produced via immunoSEQ multiplex PCR; TCRdb's table is partial and in-frame only. The data show about 240,000 clones, around 82% seen once. Sequences were obtained from PBMCs or T cells enriched from blood (not recorded which). The receptors derive from a woman aged 40 to 50 who had been exposed to COVID-19.

The chain carries TRBV3-1 (or the pseudogene TRBV3-2) and TRBJ2-1; 8 bases match TRBD2. The CDR3 spans 15 residues. CDR1 and CDR2 from the germline V gene are LGHDT and YNNKEL (reference sequence). V lost 4 bases to trimming and J lost 5 bases; unmatched junction nucleotides: 7. The CDR3 loop is CASSPLAGGHNEQFF. The DNA for the CDR3 is TGTGCCAGCAGCCCGTTGGCGGGGGGCCACAATGAGCAGTTCTTC.

This chain connects TRBV5-1 to TRBJ1-6; TRBD1 agrees at 8 bases. The V segment lost 4 bases and the J segment 10 bases; nucleotides outside the gene matches: 7. CDR1 is SGHRS and CDR2 is YFSETQ in the germline V gene. The length of the CDR3 is 14 residues. The CDR3 coding sequence is TGCGCCAGCAGCCTAGGACAGGGATCCTCACCCCTCCACTTT. Residues: CASSLGQGSSPLHF.

Worth noting for this clone: A junction end diverges from the germline sequence, so it may reflect a read error. The chain combines TRBV12-3 or TRBV12-4 with TRBJ2-1; 14 positions agree with TRBD2. The CDR3 has 13 amino acids. CDR3: CASSLEGLAGDLF. For the CDR3, the DNA is TGTGCCAGCAGTTTAGAGGGACTAGCGGGGGACCTCTTC.

V and J are TRBV27 and TRBJ2-2, with 9 bases matching TRBD1. Unmatched junction bases numbered 16, after V lost 4 bases and J lost 7 bases. Germline CDR1 and CDR2: MNHEY and SMNVEV (reference sequence). The CDR3 has 18 amino acids. CDR3 region: CASSSPSTPRDRVGELFF. The DNA of the CDR3 is TGTGCCAGCAGTTCCCCCTCAACGCCCCGGGACAGGGTCGGGGAGCTGTTTTTT.

This clone was counted a single time. The chain couples TRBV6-6 to TRBJ1-1; D unclear. Trimming left V 5 bases short and J 0 bases short, with 13 bases between. Per germline, CDR1 MNHNY and CDR2 SVGAGI (reference sequence). The CDR3 has 15 residues. The CDR3 region is CASSPQPRMNTEAFF. In DNA, the CDR3 is TGTGCCAGCAGTCCCCAACCGAGAATGAACACTGAAGCTTTCTTT.

The chain uses TRBV2 and TRBJ1-4, with 8 bases fitting TRBD1. CDR3 length equals 15 residues. Germline CDR1 is SNHLY and CDR2 is FYNNEI. V gave up 2 bases and J gave up 8 bases; unmatched junction bases: 7. The CDR3 coding sequence is TGTGCCAGCAGTGAATCGCGGACAGGGAAGGAAAAACTGTTTTTT. It encodes CASSESRTGKEKLFF.

The rearrangement links TRBV7-3 to TRBJ1-1, with D hard to call. V lost 5 bases to trimming and J lost 4 bases, with 14 bases between them. The CDR3 is 14 amino acids. CDR1 and CDR2 from the germline V gene are SGHTA and FQGTGA. DNA of the CDR3: TGTGCCAGCAGCCTAGGTGGAGGGAGCACTGAAGCTTTCTTT. It is translated as CASSLGGGSTEAFF.

The chain is built from TRBV28 and TRBJ1-4; D perhaps matches TRBD1 (5 bases). Germline assignment: CDR1 MDHEN and CDR2 SYDVKM. V lost 5 bases, J lost 13 bases, and 14 bases lay in between. The CDR3 covers 12 residues. The CDR3: CASSPGQVGLFF. CDR3 DNA: TGTGCCAGCAGTCCCGGACAAGTCGGACTGTTTTTT. Based on the CDR3 plus reference TRBV28 and TRBJ1-4, the full variable domain is DVKVTQSSRYLVKRTGEKVFLECVQDMDHENMFWYRQDPGLGLRLIYFSYDVKMKEKGDIPEGYSVSREKKERFSLILESASTNQTSMYLCASSPGQVGLFFGSGTQLSVL.

The chain has TRBV30 and TRBJ1-1; D is perhaps TRBD1 (5 bases). Germline V lookup: CDR1 GTSNPN, CDR2 SVGIG (reference sequence). The CDR3 has 12 amino acids. Trimming took 1 base from V and 5 from J, leaving 8 bases between them. The CDR3 DNA sequence: TGTGCCTGGAGTGCGGGGGAAACTGAAGCTTTCTTT. Its translation: CAWSAGETEAFF.

V and J are TRBV28 and TRBJ1-2; no clear D gene. This CDR3 is 13 amino acids long. Germline V gene sequence: CDR1 MDHEN, CDR2 SYDVKM. Deletions cut 3 bases from V and 8 bases from J, with 13 bases between. The CDR3 DNA reads as TGTGCCAGCAGTTTGACATTATCGAGAGGCTACACCTTC. As protein: CASSLTLSRGYTF.

This clone was observed once. This chain joins TRBV19 and TRBJ1-5; D possibly corresponds to TRBD1 (6 bases). CDR3 length: 14 residues. V was pared by 7 bases and J by 1 base, with 11 bases between. Germline V gene lookup returns CDR1 LNHDA and CDR2 SQIVND (reference sequence). The CDR3: CASIGRGSNQPQHF. CDR3 DNA: TGTGCCAGTATAGGCAGGGGAAGCAATCAGCCCCAGCATTTT.

This clone appeared once. The chain combines TRBV27 with TRBJ1-1; D gene uncertain. The V and J ends lost 3 bases and 1 base respectively, with 6 bases between them. Germline CDR1 reads MNHEY; CDR2 reads SMNVEV (reference sequence). CDR3 length equals 13 residues. CDR3 in DNA: TGTGCCAGCAGTTTTGAGGCGAACACTGAAGCTTTCTTT. Translated: CASSFEANTEAFF.

The V and J genes are TRBV7-2 and TRBJ1-2, with D hard to call. Germline loops: CDR1 SGHTA, CDR2 FQGNSA. Trimming took off 4 bases at V and 4 bases at J, with 13 bases between the two ends. This CDR3 is built from 14 residues. CDR3 sequence (DNA): TGTGCCAGCAGCTCCGACACTCCGTCCTATGGCTACACCTTC. Translating gives CASSSDTPSYGYTF.

The gene calls are TRBV21-1 and TRBJ2-7; whether TRBD2, the table's D call, matches the DNA was not checked. TRBV21-1 is a known pseudogene. This CDR3 comprises 18 residues. The CDR3 region has the DNA TGTGCCAGCAGCAAAGTCAAGGGTAGCGGGGCTTATTTGGGAGAGCAGTACTTC. This gives the protein CASSKVKGSGAYLGEQYF.

The chain carries TRBV7-2 and TRBJ1-1, with a weak D call TRBD1 (5 bases). The V gene's germline CDR1 is SGHTA and CDR2 FQGNSA. V lost 4 bases, J lost 4 bases, and 19 bases lay in between. The CDR3 runs to 16 residues. In DNA, the CDR3 is TGTGCCAGCAGCTCCTGGAAGTTCGGGGGGGGCACTGAAGCTTTCTTT. Its translation: CASSSWKFGGGTEAFF.

The V gene is TRBV5-1, the J gene TRBJ2-3, with D perhaps TRBD1 (6 bases). This CDR3 region has 15 residues. Trimming removed 0 bases at V and 1 base at J, with 9 bases between. Germline loops: CDR1 SGHRS, CDR2 YFSETQ. DNA of the CDR3: TGCGCCAGCAGCTTGGTAGGGGGACGCACAGATACGCAGTATTTT. This sequence encodes CASSLVGGRTDTQYF. Drawing the rest from reference TRBV5-1 and TRBJ2-3, the complete variable domain is KAGVTQTPRYLIKTRGQQVTLSCSPISGHRSVSWYQQTPGQGLQFLFEYFSETQRNKGNFPGRFSGRQFSNSRSEMNVSTLELGDSALYLCASSLVGGRTDTQYFGPGTRLTVL.

The gene calls are TRBV5-4 and TRBJ1-2; 8 bases align to TRBD1. The J segment lost 2 bases and the V segment lost 0 bases, leaving 6 bases of the junction unmatched. Germline V gene sequence: CDR1 SGHNT, CDR2 YYREEE (reference sequence). CDR3 length: 16 amino acids. CDR3: CASSLAGGQVNYGYTF. The CDR3 nucleotides read TGTGCCAGCAGCTTGGCCGGGGGACAGGTGAACTATGGCTACACCTTC.

The CDR3 spells CASSLFGVWSSYNSPLHF. The DNA for the CDR3 is TGTGCCAGCAGCTTGTTCGGGGTATGGAGCTCCTATAATTCACCCCTCCACTTT. The V and J genes are TRBV5-6 and TRBJ1-6; D unresolved. V lost 1 base, J lost 0 bases, and 14 bases lay in between. This CDR3 has 18 residues. CDR1 and CDR2 (germline): SGHDT, YYEEEE. Full variable domain (outside the CDR3, taken from reference TRBV5-6 and TRBJ1-6): DAGVTQSPTHLIKTRGQQVTLRCSPKSGHDTVSWYQQALGQGPQFIFQYYEEEERQRGNFPDRFSGHQFPNYSSELNVNALLLGDSALYLCASSLFGVWSSYNSPLHFGNGTRLTVT.